This T cell receptor (beta chain) was captured in a study of blood T cell repertoires in COVID-19. Study as a whole: COVID-19 samples from acute and convalescent phases originated in the United States, Italy and Spain.

In the authors' workflow: Amplification with reference gene primers provided the estimates of nucleated cell counts. Assay used: immunoSEQ multiplex PCR; TCRdb lists only in-frame clones, some missing. V and J calls and clone size are those listed in that table; D and trimming were worked out from the DNA. This table has 400,000 to 500,000 clones, nearly 90% appearing once. This clone was found a few times. All exposed participants met a person with COVID-19 within 2 weeks before entering the study. CDR1 and CDR2 (germline): ENHRY, SYGVKD. Trimming took 11 bases from V and 8 from J; bases not matched to a gene: 12. The CDR3 runs 14 residues.

The sequencing input was PBMCs or T cells enriched from blood (not recorded which). The TCR was taken from a woman under 30 who had been exposed to COVID-19. V gene TRBV10-3 combines with J gene TRBJ2-1; 10 nucleotides align to TRBD1. The CDR3 bases are TGTGCCGTCCTCCGACAGGGGGCGCACGATGAGCAGTTCTTC. This sequence encodes CAVLRQGAHDEQFF.